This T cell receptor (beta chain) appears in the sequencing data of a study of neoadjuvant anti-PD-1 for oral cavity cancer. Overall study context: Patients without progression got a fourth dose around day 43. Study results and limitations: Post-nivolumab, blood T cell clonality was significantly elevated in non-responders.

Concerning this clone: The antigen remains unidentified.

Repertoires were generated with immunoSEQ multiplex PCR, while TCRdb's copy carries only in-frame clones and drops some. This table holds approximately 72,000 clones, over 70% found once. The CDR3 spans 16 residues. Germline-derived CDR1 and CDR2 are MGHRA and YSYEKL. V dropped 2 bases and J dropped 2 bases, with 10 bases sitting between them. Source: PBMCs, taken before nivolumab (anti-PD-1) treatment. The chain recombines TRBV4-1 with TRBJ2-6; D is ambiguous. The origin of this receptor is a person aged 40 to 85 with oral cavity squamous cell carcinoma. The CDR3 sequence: CASSQSAGPGANVLTF. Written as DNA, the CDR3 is TGCGCCAGCAGCCAATCCGCCGGTCCTGGGGCCAACGTCCTGACTTTC.